What follows are 22 T cell receptor beta chains derived from one specimen sequenced in a study of T cells in Graves' hyperthyroidism and ophthalmopathy. RNA transcripts were the template for amplifying TCR beta CDR3 regions. First-round RT-PCR targeting the TCR CDR3 was performed with the HTBI primer set. TCRdb used MiXCR to reprocess the multiplex PCR reads, holding one entry per CDR3 protein. The sample lists roughly 580,000 distinct CDR3 sequences, approximately 15% occurring once. Sample: blood. The receptors were gathered from a woman aged 25-40 years with Graves' hyperthyroidism that later progressed to Graves' ophthalmopathy.

This clonotype was seen many times. CDR3 amino acids: CASSLRGLRAGLDTQYF. In DNA form, the CDR3 reads TGTGCCAGCAGCTTGAGGGGCTTGAGGGCGGGACTAGATACGCAGTATTTT. This chain joins TRBV11-3 and TRBJ2-3; D possibly corresponds to TRBD2 (6 bases). V was shortened by 3 bases and J by 5 bases, with 21 bases between the two germline ends. This CDR3 has 17 residues. Germline CDR1 reads SGHNT; CDR2 reads YENEEA. Based on the CDR3 plus reference TRBV11-3 and TRBJ2-3, the full variable domain is EAGVVQSPRYKIIEKKQPVAFWCNPISGHNTLYWYLQNLGQGPELLIRYENEEAVDDSQLPKDRFSAERLKGVDSTLKIQPAELGDSAVYLCASSLRGLRAGLDTQYFGPGTRLTVL.

This clonotype has ten or more counts. The rearrangement links TRBV12-5 to TRBJ2-7; 8 bases fit TRBD2. This CDR3 is 14 amino acids long. Looked up from germline, CDR1 is LGHNT and CDR2 is FRNRAP. With V trimmed by 7 bases and J by 3 bases, 8 bases remained unmatched. Here the CDR3 DNA reads TGTGCTAGTGAAACCGCGCGGGAGGTCTACGAGCAGTACTTC. This codes for CASETAREVYEQYF.

This clonotype was detected many times. V and J are TRBV12-3 or TRBV12-4 and TRBJ2-1; 7 bases are a match to TRBD2. Losses at the gene ends were 11 bases for V and 4 bases for J; bases not matched to a gene: 14. The length of the CDR3 is 15 residues. The CDR3 DNA sequence: TGTGCCTCATCGGCGGCGGGAGCTGGTTACAATGAGCAGTTCTTC. This translates into CASSAAGAGYNEQFF.

This clonotype was seen only once. The chain carries TRBV7-2 and TRBJ2-2; 12 positions match TRBD1. The CDR3 totals 16 residues. V was clipped by 5 bases and J by 7 bases; unmatched bases: 8. Germline CDR1 is SGHTA and CDR2 is FQGNSA. The CDR3 region has the DNA TGTGCCAGCAGCCCCGGGACAGGGGGCCATAGCGGGGAGCTGTTTTTT. Its translation: CASSPGTGGHSGELFF.

In the case of this clonotype: A much larger clone lies one base from this, so it may be a read error. The V gene is TRBV5-5, the J gene TRBJ2-7; perhaps TRBD2 as D (7 bases). Germline values: CDR1 SGHKS, CDR2 YYEKEE (reference sequence). This CDR3 has 15 amino acids. Trimming removed 4 bases at V and 7 bases at J, with 21 bases between. The CDR3 sequence: CASSLVGGGPVEQYF. DNA for the CDR3: TGTGCCAGCAGCCTCGTAGGGGGAGGGCCGGTGGAGCAGTACTTC.

V and J are TRBV30 and TRBJ2-7; 8 bases match TRBD2. The germline gives CDR1 GTSNPN, CDR2 SVGIG (reference sequence). The CDR3 loop spans 16 amino acids. Trimming removed 0 bases from V and 3 bases from J; junction bases left unmatched: 10. CDR3 bases: TGTGCCTGGAGTGTCTTCCGCGGCGGGAGGTTCTACGAGCAGTACTTC. Translated, it gives CAWSVFRGGRFYEQYF. Full variable domain (missing parts from reference TRBV30 and TRBJ2-7): SQTIHQWPATLVQPVGSPLSLECTVEGTSNPNLYWYRQAAGRGLQLLFYSVGIGQISSEVPQNLSASRPQDRQFILSSKKLLLSDSGFYLCAWSVFRGGRFYEQYFGPGTRLTVT.

This clonotype showed up many times. The J gene is TRBJ1-4, the V gene TRBV20-1; possible D gene TRBD1, 6 bases. Germline V gives CDR1 DFQATT, CDR2 SNEGSKA (reference sequence). The CDR3 sequence is 13 residues long. V lost 3 bases and J lost 5, with 10 bases in between. The CDR3 region is CSARTGLNEKLFF. The CDR3 DNA reads TGCAGTGCTAGGACAGGTTTAAATGAAAAACTGTTTTTT.

In the case of this clonotype: This may be a read error: a much more frequent sequence differs by one nucleotide. V usage is TRBV29-1 and J usage is TRBJ1-2; possible D gene TRBD1, 5 bases. Germline CDR1 is SQVTM and CDR2 is ANQGSEA. The CDR3 runs to 13 residues. The V end was cut by 7 bases, the J end by 4 bases, with 16 bases between. For the CDR3, the DNA is TGCAGCGATGCCCTGGACAAGGTCTATGGCTACACCTTC. This encodes CSDALDKVYGYTF.

This clonotype came up once. CDR3 nucleotide sequence: TGCGCCAGCAGGATTGGGACAGGGGCGAATCAGCCCCAGCATTTT. Its protein product is CASRIGTGANQPQHF. The chain recombines TRBV5-1 with TRBJ1-5; TRBD1 aligns across 10 bases. This CDR3 is 15 amino acids long. Germline lookup yields CDR1 SGHRS and CDR2 YFSETQ. V was pared by 5 bases and J by 4 bases, with 6 bases of the junction left unmatched.

This clonotype was counted only a few times. The rearrangement links TRBV30 to TRBJ2-2; TRBD2 matches 9 bases. V lost 5 bases to trimming and J lost 9 bases; unmatched junction nucleotides: 10. This CDR3 has 14 amino acids. Germline loops: CDR1 GTSNPN, CDR2 SVGIG (reference sequence). The CDR3, as DNA: TGTGCCTGGTTGAGACTAGCGGACGCCCGGGAGCTGTTTTTT. Its translation: CAWLRLADARELFF. The full variable domain, its missing parts supplied by reference TRBV30 and TRBJ2-2, is SQTIHQWPATLVQPVGSPLSLECTVEGTSNPNLYWYRQAAGRGLQLLFYSVGIGQISSEVPQNLSASRPQDRQFILSSKKLLLSDSGFYLCAWLRLADARELFFGEGSRLTVL.

This clonotype showed up many times. The V and J genes are TRBV3-1 and TRBJ2-7; possible D gene TRBD1, 6 bases. The V end lost 5 bases, the J end lost 5 bases, and 16 bases lay between the germline ends. Germline V gene sequence: CDR1 LGHDT, CDR2 YNNKEL (reference sequence). The CDR3 has 14 amino acids. CDR3 DNA: TGTGCCAGCAGCTTCCGGCAGGGGAGAAACGAGCAGTACTTC. Its translation is CASSFRQGRNEQYF.

This clonotype showed up many times. J is TRBJ2-3 and V is TRBV20-1; D is perhaps TRBD2 (6 bases). Germline V CDR1 and CDR2: DFQATT, SNEGSKA (reference sequence). There are 12 residues in the CDR3. V was shortened by 5 bases and J by 6 bases, with 12 bases between the two germline ends. CDR3: CSAYALADTQYF. CDR3 in DNA: TGCAGTGCTTATGCTCTAGCGGATACGCAGTATTTT.

V usage is TRBV20-1 and J usage is TRBJ2-1; 7 bases align to TRBD2. There are 16 residues in the CDR3. Germline V lookup: CDR1 DFQATT, CDR2 SNEGSKA (reference sequence). V was pared by 3 bases and J by 2 bases, with 10 bases of the junction left unmatched. The CDR3 protein is CSASRWGAGPYNEQFF. DNA of the CDR3: TGCAGTGCTAGCCGCTGGGGAGCGGGGCCCTACAATGAGCAGTTCTTC.

This clonotype was recorded a few times. V and J are TRBV19 and TRBJ2-5; 15 positions agree with TRBD2. After removal of 5 bases from V and 3 bases from J, the junction contained 7 bases not matched to a gene. The CDR3 totals 17 residues. Germline assignment: CDR1 LNHDA and CDR2 SQIVND (reference sequence). In DNA, the CDR3 is TGTGCCAGTAGTTCTCAGGGACTAGCGGGAGGTGAAGAGACCCAGTACTTC. As protein: CASSSQGLAGGEETQYF.

As concerns this clonotype: The germline gene is not matched at one end of the junction; a read error may be the cause. The chain combines TRBV20-1 with TRBJ2-7, with 9 nucleotides matching TRBD1. The CDR3 contains 14 residues. The germline gives CDR1 DFQATT, CDR2 SNEGSKA (reference sequence). CDR3 in DNA: TGCAGTGCCAGGGACAGGGTTCTACCCTACAAGCAGTACTTC. The encoded protein is CSARDRVLPYKQYF.

This clonotype has a count of ten or more. This chain links TRBV20-1 with TRBJ2-7; tentatively, D is TRBD1 or TRBD2 (5 bases each). Trimming took 5 bases from V and 3 from J, leaving 17 bases between them. CDR3 length equals 14 residues. Germline CDR1 reads DFQATT; CDR2 reads SNEGSKA (reference sequence). The CDR3 DNA reads TGCAGTGCTCAATCGCCCGGGACGCTCTACGAGCAGTACTTC. Translation: CSAQSPGTLYEQYF.

The chain combines TRBV6-5 with TRBJ2-7; D perhaps matches TRBD2 (5 bases). V was trimmed by 0 bases and J by 7 bases, leaving 10 bases between them. This CDR3 contains 13 residues. CDR1 and CDR2 from the germline V gene are MNHEY and SVGAGI. The chain's CDR3 is CASSYSVEGEQYF. The CDR3 coding sequence is TGTGCCAGCAGTTACTCAGTCGAGGGTGAGCAGTACTTC.

This clonotype turned up a few times. DNA of the CDR3: TGCAGTGCTCCCCCCAGCGGGAGATACGAGCAGTACTTC. Its protein product is CSAPPSGRYEQYF. V gene TRBV20-1 combines with J gene TRBJ2-7; TRBD2 matches 8 bases. Looked up from germline, CDR1 is DFQATT and CDR2 is SNEGSKA (reference sequence). This CDR3 has 13 amino acids. The ends lost 5 bases at V and 4 bases at J; junction bases unmatched: 7.

Only a few counts were recorded for this clonotype. The chain carries TRBV7-2 and TRBJ2-7, with D possibly matching TRBD1 (5 bases). The CDR3 totals 12 residues. CDR1 and CDR2 from the germline V gene are SGHTA and FQGNSA. V was clipped by 4 bases and J by 3 bases, with 7 bases between them. The CDR3 nucleotides read TGTGCCAGCAGCTCAGGGTACTACGAGCAGTACTTC. Protein sequence: CASSSGYYEQYF. Full variable domain (outside the CDR3, taken from reference TRBV7-2 and TRBJ2-7): GAGVSQSPSNKVTEKGKDVELRCDPISGHTALYWYRQSLGQGLEFLIYFQGNSAPDKSGLPSDRFSAERTGGSVSTLTIQRTQQEDSAVYLCASSSGYYEQYFGPGTRLTVT.

The chain carries TRBV25-1 and TRBJ1-2, with D perhaps matching TRBD1 (5 bases). The CDR3 is 13 amino acids. Trimming stripped 4 bases from V and 4 bases from J, with 10 bases between. Germline assignment: CDR1 MGHDK and CDR2 SYGVNS. CDR3 in amino acids: CASSGGRTYGYTF. CDR3 coding DNA: TGTGCCAGCAGTGGGGGCAGGACCTATGGCTACACCTTC.

Ten or more counts support this clonotype. The chain combines TRBV12-3 or TRBV12-4 with TRBJ1-1; D is unclear. Trimming took 3 bases from V and 0 from J, leaving 5 bases between them. The CDR3 spans 13 residues. This CDR3 reads CASSFVLNTEAFF. CDR3 in DNA: TGTGCCAGCAGTTTTGTCCTGAACACTGAAGCTTTCTTT.

This clonotype was seen many times. The chain has TRBV9 and TRBJ2-3; D is unresolved. Trimming removed 1 base at V and 2 bases at J, with 5 bases between. Germline CDR1 is SGDLS and CDR2 is YYNGEE. The CDR3 has 13 amino acids. The CDR3 bases are TGTGCCAGCAGCGTAAGAAACACAGATACGCAGTATTTT. This gives the protein CASSVRNTDTQYF.